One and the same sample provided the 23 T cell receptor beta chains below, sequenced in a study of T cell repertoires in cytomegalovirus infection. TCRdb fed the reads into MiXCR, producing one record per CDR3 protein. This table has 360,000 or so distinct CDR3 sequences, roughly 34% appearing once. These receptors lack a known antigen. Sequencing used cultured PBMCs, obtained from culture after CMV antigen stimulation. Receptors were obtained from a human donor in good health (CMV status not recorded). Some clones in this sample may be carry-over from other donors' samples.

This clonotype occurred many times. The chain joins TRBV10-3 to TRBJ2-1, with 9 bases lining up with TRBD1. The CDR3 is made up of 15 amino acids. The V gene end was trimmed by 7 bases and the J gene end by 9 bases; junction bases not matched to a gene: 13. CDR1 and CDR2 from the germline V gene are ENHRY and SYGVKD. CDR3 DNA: TGTGCCATCACCGAAAGGGACAGGGCTTACGGTGAGCAGTTCTTC. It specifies CAITERDRAYGEQFF.

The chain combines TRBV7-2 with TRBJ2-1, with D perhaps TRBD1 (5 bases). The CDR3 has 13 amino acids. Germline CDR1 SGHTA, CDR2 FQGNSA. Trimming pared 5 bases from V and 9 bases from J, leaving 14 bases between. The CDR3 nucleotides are TGTGCCAGCAGCCCCACCAGGGAAGTTGAGCAGTTCTTC. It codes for CASSPTREVEQFF.

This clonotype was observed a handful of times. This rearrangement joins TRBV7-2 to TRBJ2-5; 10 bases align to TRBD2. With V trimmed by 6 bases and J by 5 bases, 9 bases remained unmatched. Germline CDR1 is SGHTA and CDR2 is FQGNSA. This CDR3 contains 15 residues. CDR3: CASRPSGSRWETQYF. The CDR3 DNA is TGTGCCAGCAGACCTAGCGGGAGTCGGTGGGAGACCCAGTACTTC.

CDR3: CASSLKPNGEQFF. The CDR3 DNA sequence: TGTGCCAGCAGCTTAAAACCCAACGGTGAGCAGTTCTTC. V is TRBV7-2 and J is TRBJ2-1; D uncertain. From germline, CDR1 is SGHTA and CDR2 FQGNSA. V lost 2 bases, J lost 9 bases, and 11 bases lay in between. The CDR3 runs 13 residues. Variable domain in full (rest from reference TRBV7-2 and TRBJ2-1): GAGVSQSPSNKVTEKGKDVELRCDPISGHTALYWYRQSLGQGLEFLIYFQGNSAPDKSGLPSDRFSAERTGGSVSTLTIQRTQQEDSAVYLCASSLKPNGEQFFGPGTRLTVL.

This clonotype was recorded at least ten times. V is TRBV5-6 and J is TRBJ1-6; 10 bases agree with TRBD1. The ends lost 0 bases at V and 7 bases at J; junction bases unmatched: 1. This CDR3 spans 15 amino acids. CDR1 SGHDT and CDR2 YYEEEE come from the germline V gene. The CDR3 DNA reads TGTGCCAGCAGCTTGGAGGGACAGGGGAATTCACCCCTCCACTTT. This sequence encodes CASSLEGQGNSPLHF. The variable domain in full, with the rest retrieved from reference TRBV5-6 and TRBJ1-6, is DAGVTQSPTHLIKTRGQQVTLRCSPKSGHDTVSWYQQALGQGPQFIFQYYEEEERQRGNFPDRFSGHQFPNYSSELNVNALLLGDSALYLCASSLEGQGNSPLHFGNGTRLTVT.

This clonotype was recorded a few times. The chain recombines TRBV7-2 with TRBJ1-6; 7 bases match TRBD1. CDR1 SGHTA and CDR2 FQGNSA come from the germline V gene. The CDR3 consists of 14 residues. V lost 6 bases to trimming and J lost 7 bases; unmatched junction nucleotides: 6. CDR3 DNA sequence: TGTGCCAGCAGTTACGGGACAGCAAATTCACCCCTCCACTTT. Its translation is CASSYGTANSPLHF.

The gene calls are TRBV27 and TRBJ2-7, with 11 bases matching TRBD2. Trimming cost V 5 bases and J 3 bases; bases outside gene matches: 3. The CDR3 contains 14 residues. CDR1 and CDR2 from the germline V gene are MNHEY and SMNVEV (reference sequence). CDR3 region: CASSTTSGIYEQYF. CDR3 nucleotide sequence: TGTGCCAGCAGTACGACTAGCGGGATCTACGAGCAGTACTTC.

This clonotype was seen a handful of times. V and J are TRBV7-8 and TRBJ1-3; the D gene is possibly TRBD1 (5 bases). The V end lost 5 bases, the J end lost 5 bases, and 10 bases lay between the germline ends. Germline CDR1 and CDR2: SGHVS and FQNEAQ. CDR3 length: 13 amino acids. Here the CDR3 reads CASSPRGRNTIYF. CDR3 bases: TGTGCCAGCAGCCCAAGGGGTAGAAACACCATATATTTT.

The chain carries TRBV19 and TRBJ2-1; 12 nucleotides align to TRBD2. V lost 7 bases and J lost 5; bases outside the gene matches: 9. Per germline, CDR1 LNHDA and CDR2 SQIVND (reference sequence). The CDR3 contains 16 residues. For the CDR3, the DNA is TGTGCCAGTACCTTCTTGGGACTAGCGGGTAACAATGAGCAGTTCTTC. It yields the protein CASTFLGLAGNNEQFF.

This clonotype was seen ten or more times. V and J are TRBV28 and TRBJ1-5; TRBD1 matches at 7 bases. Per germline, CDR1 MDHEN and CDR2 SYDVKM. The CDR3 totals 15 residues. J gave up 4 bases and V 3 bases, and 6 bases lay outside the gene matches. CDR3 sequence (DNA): TGTGCCAGCAGTTTGGGGCAGGGGGGAAATCAGCCCCAGCATTTT. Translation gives CASSLGQGGNQPQHF.

Here the CDR3 DNA reads TGTGCCAGCATTGGGACTAGCGGGACCCACGAGCAGTACTTC. Translating it yields CASIGTSGTHEQYF. V and J are TRBV6-5 and TRBJ2-7, with 13 positions matching TRBD2. Germline values: CDR1 MNHEY, CDR2 SVGAGI. This CDR3 is 14 amino acids long. V shed 7 bases, J shed 5 bases, and the junction held 5 bases outside the gene matches.

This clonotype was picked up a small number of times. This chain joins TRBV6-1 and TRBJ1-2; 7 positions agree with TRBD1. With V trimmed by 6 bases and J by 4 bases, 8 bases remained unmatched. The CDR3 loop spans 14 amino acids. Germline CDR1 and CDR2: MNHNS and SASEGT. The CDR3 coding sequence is TGTGCCAGCAGGGAACCAGACAGGGCCTATGGCTACACCTTC. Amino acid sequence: CASREPDRAYGYTF.

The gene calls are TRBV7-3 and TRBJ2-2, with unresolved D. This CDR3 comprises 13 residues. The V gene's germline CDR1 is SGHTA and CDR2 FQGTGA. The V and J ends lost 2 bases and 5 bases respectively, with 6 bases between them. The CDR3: CASSLARTGELFF. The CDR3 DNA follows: TGTGCCAGCAGCTTAGCAAGGACCGGGGAGCTGTTTTTT. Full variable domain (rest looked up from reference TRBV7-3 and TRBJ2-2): GAGVSQTPSNKVTEKGKYVELRCDPISGHTALYWYRQSLGQGPEFLIYFQGTGAADDSGLPNDRFFAVRPEGSVSTLKIQRTERGDSAVYLCASSLARTGELFFGEGSRLTVL.

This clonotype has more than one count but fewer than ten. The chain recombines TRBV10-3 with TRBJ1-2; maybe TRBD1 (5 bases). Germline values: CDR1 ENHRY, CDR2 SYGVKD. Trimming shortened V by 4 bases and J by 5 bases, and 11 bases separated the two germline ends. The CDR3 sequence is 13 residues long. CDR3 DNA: TGTGCCATCAGTGGGGACGGTGTGTATGGCTACACCTTC. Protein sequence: CAISGDGVYGYTF.

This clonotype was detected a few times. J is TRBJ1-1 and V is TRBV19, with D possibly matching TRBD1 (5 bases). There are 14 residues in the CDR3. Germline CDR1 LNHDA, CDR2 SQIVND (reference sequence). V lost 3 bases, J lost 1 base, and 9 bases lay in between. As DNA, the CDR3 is TGTGCCAGTAGTATGAGACAGACGAACACTGAAGCTTTCTTT. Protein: CASSMRQTNTEAFF.

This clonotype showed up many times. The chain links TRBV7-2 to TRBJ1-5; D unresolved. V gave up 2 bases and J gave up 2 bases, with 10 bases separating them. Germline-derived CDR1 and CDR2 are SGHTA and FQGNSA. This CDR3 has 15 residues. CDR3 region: CASSLSAGGNQPQHF. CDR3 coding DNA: TGTGCCAGCAGCTTATCGGCAGGTGGCAATCAGCCCCAGCATTTT.

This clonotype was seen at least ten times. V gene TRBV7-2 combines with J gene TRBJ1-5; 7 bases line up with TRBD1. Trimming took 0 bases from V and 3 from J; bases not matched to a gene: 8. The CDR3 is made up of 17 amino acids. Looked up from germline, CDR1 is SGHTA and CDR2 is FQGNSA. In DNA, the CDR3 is TGTGCCAGCAGCTTAGCGGGAGGGGGCGCGGTCAATCAGCCCCAGCATTTT. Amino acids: CASSLAGGGAVNQPQHF.

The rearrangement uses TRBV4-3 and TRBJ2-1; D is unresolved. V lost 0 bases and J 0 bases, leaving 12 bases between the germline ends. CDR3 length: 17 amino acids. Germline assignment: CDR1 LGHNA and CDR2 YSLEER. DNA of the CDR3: TGCGCCAGCAGCCAAGAATGGGCAGTATACTCCTACAATGAGCAGTTCTTC. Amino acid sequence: CASSQEWAVYSYNEQFF.

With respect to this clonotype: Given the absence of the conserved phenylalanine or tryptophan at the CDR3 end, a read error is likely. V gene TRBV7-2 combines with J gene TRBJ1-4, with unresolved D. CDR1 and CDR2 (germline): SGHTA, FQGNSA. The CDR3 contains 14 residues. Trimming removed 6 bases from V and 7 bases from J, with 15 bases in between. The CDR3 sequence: CASSLMTEGEKLFL. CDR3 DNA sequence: TGTGCCAGCAGTCTAATGACCGAAGGTGAAAAACTGTTTCTT.

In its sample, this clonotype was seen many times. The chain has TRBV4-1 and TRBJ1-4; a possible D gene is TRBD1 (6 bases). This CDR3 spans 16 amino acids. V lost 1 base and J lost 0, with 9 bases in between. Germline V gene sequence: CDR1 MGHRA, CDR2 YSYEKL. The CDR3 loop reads CASSQGTVATNEKLFF. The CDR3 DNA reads TGCGCCAGCAGCCAAGGGACAGTTGCAACTAATGAAAAACTGTTTTTT.

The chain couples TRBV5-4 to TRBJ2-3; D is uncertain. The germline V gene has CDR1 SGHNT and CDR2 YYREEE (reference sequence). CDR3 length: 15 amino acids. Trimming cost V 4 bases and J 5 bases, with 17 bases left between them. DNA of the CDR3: TGTGCCAGCAGCAAGGTTGAGCGAGAAATAGATACGCAGTATTTT. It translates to CASSKVEREIDTQYF.

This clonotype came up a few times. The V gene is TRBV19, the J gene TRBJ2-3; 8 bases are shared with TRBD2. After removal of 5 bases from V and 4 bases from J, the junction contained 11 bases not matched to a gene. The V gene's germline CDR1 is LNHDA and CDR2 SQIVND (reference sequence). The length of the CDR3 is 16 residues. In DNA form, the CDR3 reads TGTGCCAGTAGTCAGCGGGAGAAGTGGGTGGCAGATACGCAGTATTTT. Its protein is CASSQREKWVADTQYF. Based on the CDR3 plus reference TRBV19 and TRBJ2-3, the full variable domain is DGGITQSPKYLFRKEGQNVTLSCEQNLNHDAMYWYRQDPGQGLRLIYYSQIVNDFQKGDIAEGYSVSREKKESFPLTVTSAQKNPTAFYLCASSQREKWVADTQYFGPGTRLTVL.

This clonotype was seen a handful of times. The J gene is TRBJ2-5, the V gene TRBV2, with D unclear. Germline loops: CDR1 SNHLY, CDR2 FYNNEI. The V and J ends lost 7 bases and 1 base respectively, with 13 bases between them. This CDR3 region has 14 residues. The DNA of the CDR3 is TGTGCCAGCATGACTGGGTACAGCCAAGAGACCCAGTACTTC. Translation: CASMTGYSQETQYF.